This T cell receptor (beta chain) stems from a study of CD8 T cells in ankylosing spondylitis. Whole-study results and caveats: The study identified a TCR beta motif of fewer than 10 highly homologous variants that appeared characteristic of ankylosing spondylitis blood. Matched synovial fluid from ankylosing spondylitis patients was reported to be enriched for disease-linked clones. Some of the motif variants had earlier been found in reactive arthritis patients' fluid and blood.

Libraries for TCR beta were made by quantitative 5'-RACE with molecular barcodes. TCRdb reprocessed the 5' RACE reads via MiXCR and lists one record per CDR3 protein. The sample yields about 240,000 distinct CDR3 sequences, roughly a quarter seen once. At least ten counts were recorded for this clonotype. What it recognizes is unknown. The sample comprised blood, either unsorted or a sorted T cell fraction (not recorded which). This clonotype originated in a male donor with ankylosing spondylitis or in good health (not recorded which).

The CDR3 DNA is TGTGCCAGCAGCCTAATGGGACAGGTGATGAACACTGAAGCTTTCTTT. Its protein product is CASSLMGQVMNTEAFF. The chain is built from TRBV7-6 and TRBJ1-1; 8 bases agree with TRBD1. The CDR3 length is 16 residues. Germline V gives CDR1 SGHVS, CDR2 FNYEAQ. V lost 5 bases, J lost 0 bases, and 8 bases stayed unmatched.